This T cell receptor beta chain derives from a study of T cells after yellow fever vaccination. In TCRdb, the 5' RACE reads were re-called with MiXCR into one record per CDR3 protein. This table holds over 300,000 distinct CDR3 sequences, roughly 3.5% found once. Overall study findings and caveats: The CD4 and CD8 compartments had a small share of their clonotypes in common. Primary-vaccination clones mostly resurfaced post-booster (less than 98% CD4, around 88% CD8). Abundant clonotypes from the bulk population could contaminate FACS-sorted repertoires.

This clonotype was detected a few times. Antigen unknown. Germline V CDR1 and CDR2: SGHRS, YFSETQ. V was clipped by 4 bases and J by 1 base, with 11 bases between them. CDR3 length equals 14 residues. The sequencing here drew on PBMCs, taken on the day of the yellow fever booster vaccination. The V gene is TRBV5-1, the J gene TRBJ2-5, with D possibly being TRBD1 (6 bases). The TCR originated in a man aged 18 to 30 who received the YFV17D yellow fever vaccine. This CDR3 is CASSRGQTQETQYF. The CDR3 DNA reads as TGCGCCAGCAGCCGAGGACAGACCCAAGAGACCCAGTACTTC.